This T cell receptor beta chain comes out of a study of OX40 agonist ivuxolimab in advanced cancers. Across the whole study: Dose-escalation patients had hepatocellular carcinoma, melanoma, renal cell or head and neck cancer. With a range of roughly 20 to 80, age averaged approximately 64 years, and 65% to 85% were male.

This CDR3 has 16 residues. The germline V gene encodes CDR1 SNHLY and CDR2 FYNNEI. Trimming took 7 bases from V and 5 from J, leaving 24 bases between them. Generated by immunoSEQ multiplex PCR, the TCRdb table keeps only in-frame clones and is missing some. The sample shows 70,000 or so clones, 84% of them seen only once. The J gene is TRBJ2-7, the V gene TRBV2; D may be TRBD2 (8 bases). Here the sequenced sample was CD4+ or CD8+ T cells sorted from blood, taken in a trial of the OX40 agonist ivuxolimab. This TCR was sampled from an adult with an advanced solid tumor such as melanoma, head and neck, liver or kidney cancer. DNA for the CDR3: TGTGCCAGCATCCTACCAGGGGGACTAGGGTCTAACGAGCAGTACTTC. Translated: CASILPGGLGSNEQYF.